The sequence of this TCR beta chain was determined in a study of cytomegalovirus exposure and HLA in healthy donors. CDR3 length: 14 amino acids. The germline V and J ends were trimmed by 1 base and 7 bases, with 8 bases remaining between them. Per germline, CDR1 MNHNS and CDR2 SASEGT. Vbeta (60) and Jbeta (13) primers were used in the PCR. Method: immunoSEQ multiplex PCR; TCRdb's copy keeps in-frame clones and lacks some. Its table lists about 210,000 clones. The chain combines TRBV6-1 with TRBJ1-6, with D unclear. The sequence was collected from a woman aged 30 to 39 in good health and CMV-seropositive. The sample taken for sequencing was PBMCs. The CDR3 bases are TGTGCCAGCAGTGAAGTGGTCGAGAATTCACCCCTCCACTTT. Translating it yields CASSEVVENSPLHF.